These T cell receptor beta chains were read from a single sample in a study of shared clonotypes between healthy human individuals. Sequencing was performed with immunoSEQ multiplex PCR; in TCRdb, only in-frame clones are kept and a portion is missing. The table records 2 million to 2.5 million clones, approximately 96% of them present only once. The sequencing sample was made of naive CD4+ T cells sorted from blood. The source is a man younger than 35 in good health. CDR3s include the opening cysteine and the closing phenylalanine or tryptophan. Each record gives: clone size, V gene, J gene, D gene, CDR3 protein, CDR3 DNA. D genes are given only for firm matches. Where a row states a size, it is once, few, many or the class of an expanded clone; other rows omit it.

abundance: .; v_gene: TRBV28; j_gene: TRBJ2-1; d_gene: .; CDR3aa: CASTPSPGTKFF; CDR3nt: TGTGCCAGCACCCCCTCCCCGGGGACGAAGTTCTTC
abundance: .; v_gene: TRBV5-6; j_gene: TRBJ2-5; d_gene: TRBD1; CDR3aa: CASSLPRDRGSQETQYF; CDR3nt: TGTGCCAGCAGCTTGCCCAGGGACAGGGGAAGTCAAGAGACCCAGTACTTC
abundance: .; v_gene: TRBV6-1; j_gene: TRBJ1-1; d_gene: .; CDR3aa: CASSGNVNTEAFF; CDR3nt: TGTGCCAGCAGTGGAAATGTGAACACTGAAGCTTTCTTT
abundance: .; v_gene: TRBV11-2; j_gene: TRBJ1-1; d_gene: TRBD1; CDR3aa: CASSLTGGAGDTEAFF; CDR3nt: TGTGCCAGCAGCCTGACAGGGGGCGCGGGGGACACTGAAGCTTTCTTT
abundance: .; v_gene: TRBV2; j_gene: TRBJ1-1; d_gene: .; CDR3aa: CASRLESNTEAFF; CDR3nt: TGTGCCAGCAGGTTAGAATCGAACACTGAAGCTTTCTTT
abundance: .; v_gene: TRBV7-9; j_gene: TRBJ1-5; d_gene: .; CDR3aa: CASSFGRDQPQHF; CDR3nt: TGTGCCAGCAGCTTCGGGAGAGATCAGCCCCAGCATTTT
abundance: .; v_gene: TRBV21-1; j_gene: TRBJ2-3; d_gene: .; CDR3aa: CASFPRTSGSRADTQYF; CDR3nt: TGTGCCAGCTTCCCTAGGACTAGCGGGAGTAGGGCAGATACGCAGTATTTT
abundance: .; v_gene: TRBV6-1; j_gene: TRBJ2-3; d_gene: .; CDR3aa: CASTLGQSTDTQYF; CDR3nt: TGTGCCAGCACCCTGGGACAAAGCACAGATACGCAGTATTTT
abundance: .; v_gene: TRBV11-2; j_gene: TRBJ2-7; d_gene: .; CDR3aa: CASSLNGFEQYF; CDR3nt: TGTGCCAGCAGCTTAAATGGGTTCGAGCAGTACTTC
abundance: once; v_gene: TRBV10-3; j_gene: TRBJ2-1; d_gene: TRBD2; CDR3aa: CATSGPNNEQFF; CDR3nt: TGTGCCACTAGCGGACCTAACAATGAGCAGTTCTTC
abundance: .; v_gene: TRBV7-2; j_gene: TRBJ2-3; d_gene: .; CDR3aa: CASSSRHSDTQYF; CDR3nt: TGTGCCAGCAGCTCCCGACACTCAGATACGCAGTATTTT
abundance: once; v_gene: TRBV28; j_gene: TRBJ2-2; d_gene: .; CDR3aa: CASSQSRVGIGTGELFF; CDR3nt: TGTGCCAGCAGTCAGTCGAGGGTAGGGATCGGGACCGGGGAGCTGTTTTTT
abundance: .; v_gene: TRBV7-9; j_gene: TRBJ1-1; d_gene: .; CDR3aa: CASSLVALDTEAFF; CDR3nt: TGTGCCAGCAGCTTAGTGGCCCTAGACACTGAAGCTTTCTTT
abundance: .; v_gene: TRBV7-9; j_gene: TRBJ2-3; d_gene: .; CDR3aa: CASSLVSPQYF; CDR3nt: TGTGCCAGCAGCTTAGTTAGCCCGCAGTATTTT
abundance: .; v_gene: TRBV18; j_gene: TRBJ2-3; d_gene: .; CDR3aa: CASSSDRSDTQYF; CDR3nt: TGTGCCAGCTCGTCGGATCGTTCGGATACGCAGTATTTT
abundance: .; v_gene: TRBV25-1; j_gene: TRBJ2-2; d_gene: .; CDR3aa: CASSSGTNTGELFF; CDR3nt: TGTGCCAGCAGCTCCGGGACCAACACCGGGGAGCTGTTTTTT
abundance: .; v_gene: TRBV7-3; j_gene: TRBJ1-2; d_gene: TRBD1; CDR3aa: CASSLTSPPGQGGNNGYTF; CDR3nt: TGTGCCAGCAGCTTAACGTCCCCCCCGGGACAGGGAGGGAATAATGGCTACACCTTC
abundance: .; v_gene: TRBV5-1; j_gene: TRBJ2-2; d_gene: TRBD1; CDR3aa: CASSLGGTGHTGELFF; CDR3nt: TGCGCCAGCAGCTTGGGCGGGACAGGGCATACCGGGGAGCTGTTTTTT
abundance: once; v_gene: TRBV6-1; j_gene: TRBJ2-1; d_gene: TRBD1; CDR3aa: CASNAGTGNNEQFF; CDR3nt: TGTGCCAGCAACGCTGGGACAGGAAACAATGAGCAGTTCTTC
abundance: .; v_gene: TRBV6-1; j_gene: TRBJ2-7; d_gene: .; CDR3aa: CASRSEDGSYEQYF; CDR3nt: TGTGCCAGCAGATCCGAGGACGGCTCCTACGAGCAGTACTTC
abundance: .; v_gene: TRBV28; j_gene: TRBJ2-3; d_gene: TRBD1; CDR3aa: CASSGRQGSATQYF; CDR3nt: TGTGCCAGCAGTGGAAGACAGGGGTCGGCTACGCAGTATTTT
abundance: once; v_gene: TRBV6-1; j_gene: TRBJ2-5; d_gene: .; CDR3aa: CASSERRGPETQYF; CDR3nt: TGTGCCAGCAGTGAAAGGAGGGGGCCTGAGACCCAGTACTTC